This TCR beta chain was observed in a study of T-cell reconstitution after alpha-beta-depleted transplantation in children. This clonotype was found a few times. It was with unique molecular identifiers that the TCRbeta library was prepared. TCRdb itself ran the PCR reads through MiXCR, one entry per CDR3 protein. This table holds approximately 400,000 distinct CDR3 sequences, about a tenth found once. The receptor comes from a human donor who donated a stem cell graft to a child with acute myeloid leukemia. The sequencing here drew on PBMCs from the stem cell graft donor, taken from the stem cell graft.

In DNA, the CDR3 is TGTGCCAGCATCCCGGGACAGGGGAACACAGATACGCAGTATTTT. Translation: CASIPGQGNTDTQYF. V is TRBV4-2 and J is TRBJ2-3; 10 nucleotides align to TRBD1. Germline CDR1 reads LGHNA; CDR2 reads YNFKEQ. V dropped 7 bases and J dropped 2; count of bases not matched to a gene: 6. The CDR3 has 15 residues.